One sample yielded the 7 T cell receptor beta chains listed below, sequenced in a study of CD8+CD57+ T cells in acquired aplastic anemia (dated 2018 in TCRdb). Instrument used: Illumina HiSeq 2000. Genomic DNA served as template for TCR beta VDJ combination and CDR3 sequence profiling. TCRdb itself trimmed the public reads at Q25 with fastp, ran MiXCR and retained productive beta chains. Rows merge per CDR3 protein into single entries with the most common DNA and genes. For this sample there are 150,000 to 200,000 distinct CDR3 sequences; roughly 50% appear just once. Roughly 30% of the sample rests with the top ten. Patients chosen for sequencing had shown expansion of CD8+CD57+ cells by flow cytometry. Sequencing input: sorted CD4+, CD8+, or CD8+CD57+ T cells (not recorded which) from PBMCs. These receptors came from a human donor with aplastic anemia.

For this clonotype: A much larger clone lies one base from this, so it may be a read error. The chain links TRBV6-2 or TRBV6-3 to TRBJ2-1, with 8 bases that match TRBD2. The ends lost 0 bases at V and 5 bases at J; junction bases unmatched: 9. Germline assignment: CDR1 MNHEY and CDR2 SVGEGT. CDR3 length: 17 amino acids. The CDR3 DNA reads as TGTGCCAGCAGTTACTCGGGTCCACTAGCGGACGACAATGAGCAGTTCTTC. Translating gives CASSYSGPLADDNEQFF.

About this clonotype: Possible read error: a much larger clone is one base away. The J gene is TRBJ2-7, the V gene TRBV13, with D hard to call. Trimming removed 6 bases from V and 7 bases from J, with 10 bases in between. This CDR3 is 11 amino acids long. Per germline, CDR1 PRHDT and CDR2 FYEKMQ (reference sequence). As DNA, the CDR3 is TGTGCCAGCAGTAAAAGCTTTGAGCAGTACTTC. Translation gives CASSKSFEQYF.

A note on this clonotype: Since a much larger clone is just one base distant, this may be a read error. The chain recombines TRBV9 with TRBJ1-4; 7 nucleotides agree with TRBD1. The germline V gene has CDR1 SGDLS and CDR2 YYNGEE. After removal of 4 bases from V and 7 bases from J, the junction contained 7 bases not matched to a gene. The CDR3 extends over 14 amino acids. CDR3 residues: CASSSGTESEKLFF. The DNA of the CDR3 is TGTGCCAGCAGCTCCGGGACAGAGTCTGAAAAACTGTTTTTT.

The rearrangement uses TRBV12-3 or TRBV12-4 and TRBJ2-7, with 10 bases that match TRBD2. The CDR3 contains 15 residues. With V trimmed by 4 bases and J by 7 bases, 10 bases remained unmatched. The CDR3 sequence: CASSWSGGAASEQYF. For the CDR3, the DNA is TGTGCCAGCAGTTGGAGCGGGGGGGCTGCTAGTGAGCAGTACTTC.

This chain's CDR3 is CASSPSSRVAGAYEQYF. CDR3 nucleotides: TGTGCCAGCAGCCCCTCGTCGCGGGTAGCGGGAGCCTACGAGCAGTACTTC. The chain employs TRBV11-2 and TRBJ2-7; 9 bases fit TRBD2. Looked up from germline, CDR1 is SGHAT and CDR2 is FQNNGV. The CDR3 contains 17 residues. The V gene end was trimmed by 5 bases and the J gene end by 2 bases; junction bases not matched to a gene: 13.

V is TRBV24-1 and J is TRBJ2-3; D is unclear. The V end was cut by 9 bases, the J end by 0 bases, with 6 bases between. The CDR3 is 12 amino acids. CDR1 is KGHDR, CDR2 SFDVKD, per germline. The CDR3: CATAGSTDTQYF. For the CDR3, the DNA is TGTGCCACCGCAGGAAGCACAGATACGCAGTATTTT.

This clonotype has a count of ten or more. This sequence joins TRBV19 and TRBJ1-1, with TRBD1 as a possible D gene (5 bases). There are 15 residues in the CDR3. Germline-derived CDR1 and CDR2 are LNHDA and SQIVND (reference sequence). Trimming took 0 bases from V and 0 from J, leaving 8 bases between them. In DNA, the CDR3 is TGTGCCAGTAGTATAGACAGGGATGTGAACACTGAAGCTTTCTTT. Amino acid sequence: CASSIDRDVNTEAFF.